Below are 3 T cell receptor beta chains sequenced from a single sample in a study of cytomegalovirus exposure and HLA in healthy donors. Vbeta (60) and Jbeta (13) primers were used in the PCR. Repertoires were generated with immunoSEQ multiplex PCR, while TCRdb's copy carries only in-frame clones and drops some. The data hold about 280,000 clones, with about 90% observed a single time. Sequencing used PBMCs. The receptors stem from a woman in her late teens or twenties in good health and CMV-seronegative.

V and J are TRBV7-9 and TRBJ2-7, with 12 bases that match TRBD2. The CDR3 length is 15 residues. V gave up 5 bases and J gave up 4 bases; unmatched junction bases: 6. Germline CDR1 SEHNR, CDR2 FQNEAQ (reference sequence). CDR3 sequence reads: CASSQRLAGEYEQYF. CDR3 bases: TGTGCCAGCAGCCAAAGACTAGCGGGGGAATACGAGCAGTACTTC.

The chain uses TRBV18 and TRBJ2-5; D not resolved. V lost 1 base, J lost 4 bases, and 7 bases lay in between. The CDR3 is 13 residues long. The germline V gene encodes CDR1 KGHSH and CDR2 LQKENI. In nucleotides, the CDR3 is TGTGCCAGCTCACCACGACAAATAGAGACCCAGTACTTC. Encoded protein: CASSPRQIETQYF.

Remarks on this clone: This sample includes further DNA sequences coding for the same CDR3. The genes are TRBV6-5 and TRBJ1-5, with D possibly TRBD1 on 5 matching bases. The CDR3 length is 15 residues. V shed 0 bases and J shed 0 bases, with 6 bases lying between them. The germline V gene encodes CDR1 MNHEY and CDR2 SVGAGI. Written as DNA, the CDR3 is TGTGCCAGCAGTTACTCAGGGGATAGCAATCAGCCCCAGCATTTT. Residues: CASSYSGDSNQPQHF.